The 8 T cell receptor beta chains below all came from one sample that was sequenced in a study of T cells after yellow fever vaccination. TCRdb reanalysed the 5' RACE reads using MiXCR and keeps one entry per CDR3 protein. The sample holds just under 600,000 distinct CDR3 sequences, approximately 13% seen once. The material was PBMCs, obtained on the day of the yellow fever booster vaccination. The source of these receptors is a man aged 25-45 years who received the YFV17D yellow fever vaccine.

This clonotype has only a few counts. The chain links TRBV4-3 to TRBJ2-3, with 12 bases fitting TRBD2. This CDR3 has 16 amino acids. Germline CDR1 and CDR2: LGHNA and YSLEER. J was trimmed by 3 bases and V by 3 bases; bases with no gene match: 4. The CDR3 region is CASSHSGTSGTDTQYF. The CDR3 nucleotides are TGCGCCAGCAGCCATTCGGGGACTAGCGGGACAGATACGCAGTATTTT.

The chain is built from TRBV12-3 or TRBV12-4 and TRBJ2-7; D assignment may be TRBD1 or TRBD2 (5 bases each). The CDR3 extends over 14 amino acids. Trimming left V 5 bases short and J 4 bases short, with 15 bases between. CDR3 nucleotides: TGTGCCAGCAGTCCCCGCCGGGGCGGATACGAGCAGTACTTC. This translates into CASSPRRGGYEQYF.

This clonotype was counted a few times. V is TRBV3-1 and J is TRBJ2-7, with TRBD2 matching over 9 bases. With V trimmed by 5 bases and J by 1 base, 9 bases remained unmatched. This CDR3 is 16 amino acids long. The germline gives CDR1 LGHDT, CDR2 YNNKEL (reference sequence). The CDR3 loop reads CASSYSSGSLSYEQYF. The CDR3 nucleotides are TGTGCCAGCAGCTATAGTAGCGGGAGTTTATCCTACGAGCAGTACTTC.

In this sample, this clonotype turned up a few times. This rearrangement joins TRBV6-2 or TRBV6-3 to TRBJ1-5; the D gene is possibly TRBD1 (5 bases). V dropped 7 bases and J dropped 4 bases, with 11 bases sitting between them. This CDR3 is 13 amino acids long. Germline assignment: CDR1 MNHEY and CDR2 SVGEGT. The CDR3 nucleotides are TGTGCCAGCACCCAGACAGTTAATCAGCCCCAGCATTTT. Protein product: CASTQTVNQPQHF.

V usage is TRBV7-2 and J usage is TRBJ2-1; TRBD2 aligns across 12 bases. The CDR3 has 13 residues. V was clipped by 5 bases and J by 12 bases; unmatched bases: 5. Germline V gene data show CDR1 as SGHTA and CDR2 as FQGNSA. The CDR3 sequence is CASSIGLAGTQFF. CDR3 sequence (DNA): TGTGCCAGCAGCATCGGACTAGCGGGAACGCAGTTCTTC.

The V gene is TRBV6-5, the J gene TRBJ1-6; 7 positions match TRBD1. Germline values: CDR1 MNHEY, CDR2 SVGAGI. V shed 4 bases, J shed 10 bases, and the junction held 13 bases outside the gene matches. The CDR3 totals 16 residues. CDR3 nucleotides: TGTGCCAGCAGTTTAGTAGGCAGGGGGGATGAATCACCCCTCCACTTT. This codes for CASSLVGRGDESPLHF.

This clonotype was detected a few times. The chain employs TRBV12-3 or TRBV12-4 and TRBJ1-4; D is ambiguous. This CDR3 region has 14 residues. Trimming shortened V by 5 bases and J by 7 bases, and 14 bases separated the two germline ends. Here the CDR3 DNA reads TGTGCCAGCAGTAGCAACCATGCGAGTGAAAAACTGTTTTTT. Translation gives CASSSNHASEKLFF.

This clonotype was seen a handful of times. J is TRBJ2-5 and V is TRBV20-1; tentatively, D is TRBD1 or TRBD2 (6 bases each). The V and J ends lost 1 base and 5 bases respectively, with 11 bases between them. The CDR3 has 13 residues. CDR1 and CDR2 (germline): DFQATT, SNEGSKA (reference sequence). The CDR3 nucleotides read TGCAGTGCTAGAGCGGACAGCGGGGAGACCCAGTACTTC. Protein sequence: CSARADSGETQYF.